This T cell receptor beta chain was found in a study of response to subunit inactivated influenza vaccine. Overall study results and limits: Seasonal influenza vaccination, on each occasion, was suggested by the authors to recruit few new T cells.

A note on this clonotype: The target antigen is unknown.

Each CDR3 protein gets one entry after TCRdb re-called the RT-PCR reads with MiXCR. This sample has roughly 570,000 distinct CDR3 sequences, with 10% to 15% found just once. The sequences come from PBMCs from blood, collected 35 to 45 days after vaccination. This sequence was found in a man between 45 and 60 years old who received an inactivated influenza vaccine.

Here the CDR3 reads CSARDRGNEKLFF. For the CDR3, the DNA is TGCAGTGCCAGGGACAGGGGTAATGAAAAACTGTTTTTT. The chain uses TRBV20-1 and TRBJ1-4; 10 positions match TRBD1. Unmatched junction bases numbered 2, after V lost 6 bases and J lost 4 bases. Looked up from germline, CDR1 is DFQATT and CDR2 is SNEGSKA (reference sequence). The CDR3 covers 13 residues.